The clone carrying this T cell receptor beta chain was seen more than once but under ten times. The antigen remains undetermined. CDR1 is LGHDT, CDR2 YNNKEL, per germline (reference sequence). The CDR3 consists of 21 residues. Trimming at V came to 2 bases and at J to 2 bases, leaving 19 bases not matched to a gene. The data originate from a study of T-cell memory formation after mild COVID-19. Across the whole study: Clustering of TCRs was largely donor specific. Whole-study findings and limits: The study found balanced CD4/CD8 in clones contracting day 15 to 85 and a CD4+ lean in later expanders. CD8+ contracting clones occupied EMRA, while CD4+ ones occupied mainly CM and EM.

Constant-segment primers were used for 5'RACE, and the resulting TCR alpha and TCR beta cDNA libraries carried sample barcodes and UMIs. MiXCR, run by TCRdb on the 5' RACE reads, gives a single entry per CDR3 protein. The profile covers hundreds of thousands of distinct CDR3 sequences, with approximately 18% appearing a single time and about 12% taken by the ten largest. The TCR originated in an adult woman who had mild COVID-19 (a few samples of this study predate the infection). Cell type and time point are not known. The chain combines TRBV3-1 with TRBJ2-3; TRBD2 aligns across 10 bases. The specimen sequenced was PBMCs or a T cell subset sorted from them (not recorded which). This CDR3 reads CASSQKRVAGGYSGSTDTQYF. CDR3 nucleotides: TGTGCCAGCAGCCAAAAAAGAGTAGCGGGGGGTTACTCGGGGTCCACAGATACGCAGTATTTT.